This T cell receptor beta chain derives from a study of cytomegalovirus exposure and HLA in healthy donors (dated by TCRdb to the late 2010s). Background on the whole study: In an earlier analysis of some 610 of the donors, 250 to 300 Gb of sequence data and 100 million or so unique TCR beta sequences from about 190 million T cells were reported. To study patterns of TCR occurrence, a later analysis re-analyzed previously published TCR beta repertoires from 500 to 850 donors and added high-resolution HLA genotyping. The later analysis used no new phenotypic data to find candidate immune exposures, relying instead on TCR beta sequences and their occurrence across donors. Of the roughly 400 genotyped donors, over 65% fell in the genetic ancestry cluster associated with self-reported Caucasian donors. Along with the roughly 670-subject first cohort, a separate validation cohort of over a hundred different subjects was used. The study profiled the T cell repertoires of some 610 subjects by immunosequencing and related them to cytomegalovirus serostatus. Four to six DR-DQ haplotypes were handled as single units for association and clustering, since linkage in the cohort was strong. HLA typing included class I and class II loci at four-digit resolution. The study combined high-throughput TCR immunosequencing, statistical association of individual TCRs with disease status, and machine learning to predict cytomegalovirus infection status. In a later genetic analysis, genome-wide SNP genotypes for 398 of the 666 donors were used, and that subset was treated as a discovery cohort. Roughly 300 gigabases of sequencing data and tens of millions of unique TCR sequences were included in an early release covering 500 to 750 HLA-typed donors. The number of typed donors differed by locus: about 629-640 for A, B, C, DRB1 and DQB1; approximately 520 for DQA1; around 580 for DPA1; and around 490 for DPB1. Donor age, sex, ethnicity and CMV serostatus were collected together with the repertoire data. On average, 235,054 unique TCR beta nucleotide sequences were sequenced per donor among a few hundred genotyped donors of the cohort, with 15% to 20% of those sequences being non-productive. In an earlier analysis of roughly 540 of the donors, high-throughput TCR beta sequencing was used to judge whether each TCR beta V gene segment behaved as functional or pseudogenic. The study aimed to test whether signatures of past pathogen exposure could be identified by cataloging public T cell receptors. Every repertoire in the discovery cohort had been generated on one and the same sequencing platform.

In total, around 600 healthy bone marrow donors made up the cohort. All cohort members were sampled while nominally healthy, although unrecorded immune exposures were likely present. The donor was CMV seronegative and belonged to the group of 352 seronegative cohort members. Every donor gave a peripheral blood sample, and the peripheral blood mononuclear cells from that sample were used for TCR beta sequencing. Genomic DNA extraction from the blood cell samples was performed with the Qiagen DNeasy Blood Extraction Kit. This clone was seen only once. The antigen it binds to is not known. No per-base quality is available; no much larger clone lies one base away. Based on the germline V gene, the CDR1 and CDR2 sequences are SGHTA and FQGNSA. Taken from cysteine to phenylalanine, the CDR3 has 12 residues. Only CDR3 DNA remains: 36 bases, in frame from the first base. V was cut back by 4 bases and J by 9 bases, leaving a gap of 12 bases between them.

Study-wide findings and limitations: It was suggested by the authors that the approach could potentially be generalized to other disease states and immunological phenotypes. Some IMGT-functional V segments, including TRBV6-2 and TRBV6-3, could not be distinguished by the 87-base-pair reads and were therefore excluded. Linkage disequilibrium might explain the correlated functional status among segregating V segments, but an unknown experimental factor could not be excluded. HLA typing was unavailable for some donors at each locus, so association tests used only the typed subset. Because counts were too low, 15 or so rarely observed V segments, including chromosome 9 orphons, were excluded from the earlier analysis of fewer than 650 of the donors. A later analysis reported that several top co-occurrence clusters appeared linked to parvovirus B19, influenza, CMV and Epstein-Barr virus. Immune exposure information for the cohort was limited to CMV serostatus. A further reported finding was that TCR beta sequences accurately predicted the HLA-A and HLA-B alleles for most subjects in the first cohort. The study gave a list of under 200 TCR beta chains associated with cytomegalovirus. In a later analysis, HLA-associated TCR beta chains were found to be more clonally expanded and to have lower generation probabilities than equally common non-associated chains. The classifier was reported to diagnose cytomegalovirus status with high specificity and sensitivity in both the original and validation cohorts. A group of highly shared sequence variants was considered likely to be a technical artifact of the sequencing pipeline. Assigning TCR associations to individual alleles was difficult when HLA alleles, especially DR and DQ, strongly co-occurred. In a later analysis, most CMV-associated TCR beta chains were found to appear HLA-restricted, with HLA associations seemingly driven largely by CMV exposure. A later analysis found that TCR association rates varied across HLA loci, with DRB1 alleles showing the most associated TCRs and HLA-C alleles the fewest. Broadly in line with IMGT annotations, most TCR beta V segments showed up in productive rearrangements about 90% or about 30% of the time in an earlier analysis of approximately 600 of the donors. In a later analysis, some 18,000 TCR beta sequences were associated with specific HLA alleles at a false discovery rate of 0.05. Sequencing depth was assumed to be roughly uniform across donors in the presence/absence analyses, though that assumption may not hold. An association between a missense DCLRE1C variant and V-gene and J-gene trimming of TCR beta chains was found in a later genetic analysis and replicated in an independent cohort. This cohort had only TCR beta chains sequenced, and the lack of alpha or paired-chain data limited which features could be detected. Most TCR sequences were observed very rarely across donors, whereas some public TCRs were present in many individuals. A later genetic analysis reported fewer N-insertions in productive TCRs among donors in an Asian-associated ancestry cluster than the approximately 670-donor mean. A few of the identified cytomegalovirus-associated TCR beta chains were confirmed in vitro to be specific for cytomegalovirus antigens.

The library was prepared using the immunoSEQ multiplex PCR assay. For the multiplex PCR, a mixture combining 60 forward primers for TCR Vbeta segments and 13 reverse primers for TCR Jbeta segments was used. The CDR3 region of rearranged TCR beta genes was amplified from genomic DNA with a multiplex PCR assay. The amplified TCR beta libraries were sequenced on the Illumina HiSeq System as 87-base-pair reads. On the authors' methods: A later analysis tallied around 87 million unique TCR beta chains across the 700 or so repertoires, and some 12 million of those chains were shared by two or more donors. A nearest-neighbor algorithm error-corrected the raw reads and collapsed the reads into unique sequences, merging closely related sequences to remove PCR and sequencing errors. CDR3 sequences were aligned to IMGT reference sequences to assign V, D and J gene segments. For a sequence to be retained, at least a six-nucleotide match to both a V gene segment and a J gene segment was required. Rearrangements were called productive when the CDR3 lacked stop codons and stayed in frame with V and J; all others were non-productive. Following IMGT convention, CDR3 was defined as the stretch from the second conserved V-encoded cysteine up to the conserved J-encoded phenylalanine. In an earlier analysis of around 640 of the donors, sequences lacking an unambiguous match to a single V gene segment were excluded. An earlier analysis of approximately 590 of the donors classified V segments as functional when productive rearrangements were above 56.7% and as segregating when the standard deviation between donors was above 5%. A statistical classification framework was developed to diagnose cytomegalovirus status using the catalog of TCR beta chain sequences. In a later analysis, V and J genes were assigned by comparing TCR nucleotide sequences against IMGT/GENE-DB human TR gene sequences. Using the TCRdist pipeline, a later analysis assigned CDR3 sequences along with most-parsimonious VDJ recombination scenarios. In a later analysis, each TCR beta chain was defined by its CDR3 amino acid sequence together with its V-gene family, and reads lacking a unique V-gene family were excluded. To address suspected cross-contamination and a sequencing artifact, a later analysis removed some 620 highly shared, low-generation-probability nucleotide sequences. In a later analysis, a clonal expansion index was calculated for each public chain from normalized within-repertoire ranks of inferred template counts. In a later analysis, generation probabilities were computed using a VDJ recombination model fitted to out-of-frame rearrangements, and the results were checked against IGoR. In a later analysis, hypergeometric tests were used to score TCR-TCR, TCR-HLA and TCR-CMV co-occurrence, with a repertoire-size bias correction applied to TCR pairs. A later analysis estimated false discovery rates by permuting HLA or CMV assignments 20 times. A later analysis grouped co-occurring TCRs with DBSCAN, adding TCRdist sequence similarity when clustering within HLA-allele-positive subsets. For co-occurrence clustering, repertoires with fewer than 30,000 or more than 120,000 public chains were excluded, along with roughly 5 repertoires with anomalous nucleotide sharing. The table was pulled from immuneACCESS by TCRdb, which kept in-frame rearrangements only. Such tables lose some clones; where checked, under half of the loss comes from unresolved V genes, and the rest has no known cause. The DNA gave D and trimming, while V, J and clone size come from that table. This sample has about 160,000 clones in its table, and roughly three quarters of those were observed once. Together, the top ten hold around 1.4% of the sample.

The rearranged chain carries TRBV7-2 and TRBJ1-2, with the identity of the D gene unclear. The sample taken for sequencing was PBMCs. This receptor was taken from a man aged 55-75 years in good health and CMV-seronegative. The CDR3 region reads CASSYPPGSYTF. The nucleotide sequence reads as follows: TGTGCCAGCAGCTACCCCCCGGGAAGCTACACCTTC.